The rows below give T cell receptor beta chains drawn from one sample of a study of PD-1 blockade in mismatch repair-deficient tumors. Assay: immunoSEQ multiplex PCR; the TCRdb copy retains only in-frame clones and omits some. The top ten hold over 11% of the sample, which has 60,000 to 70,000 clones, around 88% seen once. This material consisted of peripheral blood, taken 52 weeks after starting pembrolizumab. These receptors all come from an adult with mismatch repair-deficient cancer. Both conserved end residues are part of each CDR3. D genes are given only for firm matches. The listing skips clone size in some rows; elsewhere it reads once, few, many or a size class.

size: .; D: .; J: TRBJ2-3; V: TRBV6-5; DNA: TGTGCCAGCGGACACCCCAGCACAGATACGCAGTATTTT; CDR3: CASGHPSTDTQYF
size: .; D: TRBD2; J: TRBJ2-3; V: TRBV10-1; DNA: TGCGCCAGCAGTGAGCGGACTAGCGGGAGAGATACGCAGTATTTT; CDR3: CASSERTSGRDTQYF
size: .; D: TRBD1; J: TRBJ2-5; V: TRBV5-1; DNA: TGCGCCAGCACGGGACAGCCCCATCAAGAGACCCAGTACTTC; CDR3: CASTGQPHQETQYF
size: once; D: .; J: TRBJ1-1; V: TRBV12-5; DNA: TGTGCTAGTGGTCCCCCCTCGATGCCCAACACTGAAGCTTTCTTT; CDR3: CASGPPSMPNTEAFF
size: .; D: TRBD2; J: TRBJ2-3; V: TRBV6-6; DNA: TGTGCCAGCAGTAAACTAGCGGGAGCCACAGATACGCAGTATTTT; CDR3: CASSKLAGATDTQYF
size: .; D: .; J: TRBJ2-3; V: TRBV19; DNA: TGTGCCAGTAGTATAGAGGCGGGGCCGAGCACAGATACGCAGTATTTT; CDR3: CASSIEAGPSTDTQYF
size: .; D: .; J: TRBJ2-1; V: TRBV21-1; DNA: TGTGCCAGCAGCAAAGCGCTAACCAGCGGGAGTGGCAATGAGCAGTTCTTC; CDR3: CASSKALTSGSGNEQFF
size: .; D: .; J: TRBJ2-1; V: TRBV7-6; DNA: TGTGCCAGCAGCTACCGGTGGGAAGACAATGAGCAGTTCTTC; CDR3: CASSYRWEDNEQFF
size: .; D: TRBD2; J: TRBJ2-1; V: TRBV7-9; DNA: TGTGCCAGCAGCTCCACACGCCAACCAGCTAGCAGCGGGGTGGATGAGCAGTTCTTC; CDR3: CASSSTRQPASSGVDEQFF
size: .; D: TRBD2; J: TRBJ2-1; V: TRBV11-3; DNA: TGTGCCAGCAGCTCCGGGACTAGCGGGGGCAATGAGCAGTTCTTC; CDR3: CASSSGTSGGNEQFF
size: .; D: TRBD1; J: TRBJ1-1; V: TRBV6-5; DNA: TGTGCCAGCACCGGGACAGTGGGGGGTGAAGCTTTCTTT; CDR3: CASTGTVGGEAFF
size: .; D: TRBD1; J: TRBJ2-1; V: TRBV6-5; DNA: TGTGCCAGCAGCAGGGGGTTTGAGCAGTTCTTC; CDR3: CASSRGFEQFF
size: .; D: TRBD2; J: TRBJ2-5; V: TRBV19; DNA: TGTGCCAGTAGTTTTCGCTTTGACGGGGCGGGAGGTCGCCAAGAGACCCAGTACTTC; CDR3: CASSFRFDGAGGRQETQYF
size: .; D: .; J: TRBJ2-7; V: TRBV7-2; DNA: TGTGCCAGCAGCCCCTCTTGGACTGGCGCCGGCCTCGAGCAGTACTTC; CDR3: CASSPSWTGAGLEQYF
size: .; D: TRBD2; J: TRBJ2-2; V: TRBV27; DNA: TGTGCCAGCAGTTTATTGGGAAGCGGGGACTATCCCACCGGGGAGCTGTTTTTT; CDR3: CASSLLGSGDYPTGELFF
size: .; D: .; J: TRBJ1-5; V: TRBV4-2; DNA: TGTGCCAGCAGCCAAGAGGCGGATTATAGCAATCAGCCCCAGCATTTT; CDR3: CASSQEADYSNQPQHF
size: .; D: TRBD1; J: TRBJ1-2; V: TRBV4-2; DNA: TGTGCCAGCAGCCAAGAACTGGACAGGGTAAATTATGGCTACACCTTC; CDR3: CASSQELDRVNYGYTF
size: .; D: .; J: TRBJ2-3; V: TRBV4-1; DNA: TGCGCCAGCAGCCCCGTAGGGGGGCGTCCAGATACGCAGTATTTT; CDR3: CASSPVGGRPDTQYF